The 25 T cell receptor beta chains below were found in one sample sequenced in a study of human T cells and chemical hapten exposure. Sample time point: patch test 3, about 24 weeks after DPC sensitization. Specified treatment: therapeutic diphenylcyclopropenone sensitization with weekly scalp DPC. TCRdb processed the RACE reads anew with MiXCR; each CDR3 protein has one entry. The sample shows 80,000 to 100,000 distinct CDR3 sequences, approximately 11% of them seen only once. This specimen consisted of whole blood, obtained in connection with sensitization to the hapten diphenylcyclopropenone (DPC). The receptors derive from a woman aged 25-40 years with alopecia areata. Some clones in this sample may be carry-over from other donors' samples.

The sample holds many counts of this clonotype. The rearrangement uses TRBV28 and TRBJ1-4, with D possibly being TRBD1 (5 bases). The CDR3 runs to 14 residues. CDR1 and CDR2 from the germline V gene are MDHEN and SYDVKM. V lost 6 bases to trimming and J lost 5 bases, with 13 bases between them. CDR3 loop: CASRDGTRNEKLFF. DNA of the CDR3: TGTGCCAGCAGGGACGGGACGAGGAATGAAAAACTGTTTTTT. The whole variable domain, filled in from reference TRBV28 and TRBJ1-4, reads DVKVTQSSRYLVKRTGEKVFLECVQDMDHENMFWYRQDPGLGLRLIYFSYDVKMKEKGDIPEGYSVSREKKERFSLILESASTNQTSMYLCASRDGTRNEKLFFGSGTQLSVL.

This clonotype was counted ten times or more. The genes are TRBV5-1 and TRBJ1-2; no firm D call. The germline V gene has CDR1 SGHRS and CDR2 YFSETQ. Trimming left V 4 bases short and J 6 bases short, with 13 bases between. CDR3 length: 13 residues. The CDR3 DNA reads as TGCGCCAGCAGCCCATCACTAGCCGATGGCTACACCTTC. Its protein is CASSPSLADGYTF.

In its sample, this clonotype was seen many times. The J gene is TRBJ2-1, the V gene TRBV21-1; TRBD1, the table's D call, lacks a check against the DNA. TRBV21-1 is flagged as a pseudogene. This CDR3 has 14 amino acids. The CDR3 sequence is CATDDRGPYNEQFF. For the CDR3, the DNA is TGTGCCACTGATGACAGGGGACCCTACAATGAGCAGTTCTTC.

In this sample, this clonotype turned up a few times. This chain uses TRBV3-1 with TRBJ2-5; D remains unclear. The ends were cut back, 1 base at V and 3 bases at J, with 6 bases in the middle. The CDR3 is 13 residues long. Germline V gene lookup returns CDR1 LGHDT and CDR2 YNNKEL (reference sequence). CDR3 DNA sequence: TGTGCCAGCAGCCAAGTTGGAAAAGAGACCCAGTACTTC. Its protein is CASSQVGKETQYF.

This clonotype has ten or more counts. The CDR3 is CASSSGRSRYEQYF. DNA for the CDR3: TGTGCCAGCAGTTCTGGGAGAAGTCGCTACGAGCAGTACTTC. The rearrangement joins TRBV6-2 or TRBV6-3 to TRBJ2-7, with D maybe TRBD2 (5 bases). The V and J ends lost 4 bases and 3 bases respectively, with 13 bases between them. There are 14 residues in the CDR3. In germline, CDR1 is MNHEY, CDR2 SVGEGT.

This clonotype showed up many times. The chain recombines TRBV28 with TRBJ2-1; D gene uncertain. Trimming took 3 bases from V and 10 from J, leaving 10 bases between them. The CDR3 is 12 amino acids. Germline loops: CDR1 MDHEN, CDR2 SYDVKM. The CDR3 coding sequence is TGTGCCAGCAGTTTTGGAGTTGGGGAGCAGTTCTTC. Amino acids: CASSFGVGEQFF. Complete variable domain (other parts from reference TRBV28 and TRBJ2-1): DVKVTQSSRYLVKRTGEKVFLECVQDMDHENMFWYRQDPGLGLRLIYFSYDVKMKEKGDIPEGYSVSREKKERFSLILESASTNQTSMYLCASSFGVGEQFFGPGTRLTVL.

This clonotype came up many times. The chain combines TRBV7-9 with TRBJ2-3; TRBD2 agrees at 14 bases. With V trimmed by 1 base and J by 6 bases, 6 bases remained unmatched. CDR3 length: 17 amino acids. CDR1 and CDR2 (germline): SEHNR, FQNEAQ (reference sequence). CDR3 in DNA: TGTGCCAGCAGCTTAGGACTAGCGGGGGGGCAGTCGGATACGCAGTATTTT. Translating gives CASSLGLAGGQSDTQYF.

This clonotype was seen ten or more times. The chain is built from TRBV28 and TRBJ2-2; 8 nucleotides align to TRBD1. The ends lost 4 bases at V and 3 bases at J; junction bases unmatched: 4. Germline V gene data show CDR1 as MDHEN and CDR2 as SYDVKM. CDR3 length: 15 amino acids. CDR3 bases: TGTGCCAGCAGTTCCCCGGGACAGGACACCGGGGAGCTGTTTTTT. Its translation is CASSSPGQDTGELFF.

This clonotype was counted only a few times. This chain connects TRBV29-1 to TRBJ1-1, with TRBD1 as a possible D gene (6 bases). V was cut by 5 bases and J by 5 bases, with 18 bases left in between. Germline CDR1 reads SQVTM; CDR2 reads ANQGSEA. The length of the CDR3 is 14 residues. CDR3 region: CSVYSPRGGTEAFF. The CDR3 nucleotides are TGCAGCGTTTATAGCCCCAGGGGTGGGACTGAAGCTTTCTTT.

This clonotype appeared many times. This rearrangement joins TRBV10-1 to TRBJ1-4; possibly TRBD1 for D (5 bases). The CDR3 runs 14 residues. Trimming removed 3 bases at V and 7 bases at J, with 12 bases between. Germline CDR1 and CDR2: WNHNN and SYGVQD (reference sequence). The CDR3 DNA follows: TGCGCCAGCAGTGAATCCTCGGGGACTGAAAAACTGTTTTTT. It yields the protein CASSESSGTEKLFF.

This clonotype occurred many times. V is TRBV2 and J is TRBJ1-4, with 7 bases that match TRBD1. The CDR3 covers 15 residues. With V trimmed by 6 bases and J by 8 bases, 12 bases remained unmatched. The germline V gene encodes CDR1 SNHLY and CDR2 FYNNEI. CDR3 sequence reads: CASRDRQGMGEKLFF. DNA for the CDR3: TGTGCCAGCAGAGACCGACAGGGAATGGGGGAAAAACTGTTTTTT.

Many counts were recorded for this clonotype. The V gene is TRBV6-2 or TRBV6-3, the J gene TRBJ2-1; 7 positions agree with TRBD1. The CDR3 loop spans 16 amino acids. With V trimmed by 2 bases and J by 0 bases, 4 bases remained unmatched. CDR1 is MNHEY, CDR2 SVGEGT, per germline. This CDR3 is CASSYRGRLSYNEQFF. As DNA, the CDR3 is TGTGCCAGCAGTTACAGGGGGCGACTCTCCTACAATGAGCAGTTCTTC.

The chain recombines TRBV15 with TRBJ2-7, with 11 bases that match TRBD2. The V and J ends lost 0 bases and 5 bases, in that order; junction bases with no gene match: 12. The CDR3 totals 18 residues. The germline V gene has CDR1 LNHNV and CDR2 YYDKDF (reference sequence). CDR3 residues: CATSREKLAGGIPHEQYV. CDR3 nucleotide sequence: TGTGCCACCAGCAGAGAGAAGCTAGCGGGGGGTATTCCCCACGAGCAGTACGTC.

This clonotype was counted only a few times. The chain couples TRBV29-1 to TRBJ1-1; D gene unclear. V lost 4 bases, J lost 1 base, and 16 bases lay in between. In germline, CDR1 is SQVTM, CDR2 ANQGSEA. The length of the CDR3 is 15 residues. The CDR3 protein is CSVVRARAQNTEAFF. The CDR3 DNA reads as TGCAGCGTTGTGCGGGCGCGGGCCCAGAACACTGAAGCTTTCTTT.

V gene TRBV4-1 combines with J gene TRBJ2-7, with D perhaps matching TRBD2 (7 bases). This CDR3 is 17 amino acids long. V was pared by 1 base and J by 0 bases, with 16 bases between. Germline CDR1 MGHRA, CDR2 YSYEKL. The CDR3 nucleotides read TGCGCCAGCAGCCAAGTGGTTGCGGGGGCAAGCTCCTACGAGCAGTACTTC. It codes for CASSQVVAGASSYEQYF.

This clonotype has ten or more counts. The chain recombines TRBV10-3 with TRBJ1-1; D gene ambiguous. The CDR3 length is 12 residues. Trimming cost V 6 bases and J 0 bases, with 5 bases left between them. Germline lookup yields CDR1 ENHRY and CDR2 SYGVKD. The DNA of the CDR3 is TGTGCCATCAGGCACATGAACACTGAAGCTTTCTTT. Translation gives CAIRHMNTEAFF.

This clonotype was seen at least ten times. The rearrangement uses TRBV28 and TRBJ1-2; D might be TRBD1 (5 bases). Trimming took off 7 bases at V and 2 bases at J, with 17 bases between the two ends. This CDR3 region has 15 residues. Germline assignment: CDR1 MDHEN and CDR2 SYDVKM. The CDR3 here is CASTPSPPGNYGYTF. The CDR3 nucleotides read TGTGCCAGCACCCCAAGTCCGCCAGGGAACTATGGCTACACCTTC.

The table lists this clonotype with a few counts. The chain combines TRBV19 with TRBJ2-3; D is ambiguous. Germline CDR1 is LNHDA and CDR2 is SQIVND (reference sequence). The CDR3 loop spans 16 amino acids. Trimming stripped 4 bases from V and 2 bases from J, with 16 bases between. CDR3 nucleotides: TGTGCCAGTAGTACTCCCGGTCGGATGAACACAGATACGCAGTATTTT. Translated: CASSTPGRMNTDTQYF.

This clonotype was recorded at least ten times. This chain uses TRBV29-1 with TRBJ1-1, with no clear D. The CDR3 spans 13 residues. V was cut by 5 bases and J by 3 bases, with 13 bases left in between. Per the germline V gene, CDR1 is SQVTM and CDR2 is ANQGSEA. This CDR3 reads CSVRASLYTEAFF. CDR3 coding DNA: TGCAGCGTTAGGGCCTCCCTATACACTGAAGCTTTCTTT.

This clonotype has a handful of counts. V gene TRBV6-5 combines with J gene TRBJ2-7, with 10 bases identical to TRBD2. Losses at the gene ends were 0 bases for V and 2 bases for J; bases not matched to a gene: 4. The CDR3 consists of 16 residues. Germline CDR1 and CDR2: MNHEY and SVGAGI. In DNA, the CDR3 is TGTGCCAGCAGTTACTCGAGGCTAGCGGGAGCCTACGAGCAGTACTTC. Translation: CASSYSRLAGAYEQYF.

The chain couples TRBV4-3 to TRBJ1-4, with D possibly TRBD1 on 6 matching bases. There are 15 residues in the CDR3. Germline CDR1 reads LGHNA; CDR2 reads YSLEER. Trimming removed 1 base from V and 8 bases from J, with 14 bases in between. The CDR3 region has the DNA TGCGCCAGCAGCCAAGGACAGGCGCTTAGGGAAAAACTGTTTTTT. Translating gives CASSQGQALREKLFF.

V usage is TRBV6-2 or TRBV6-3 and J usage is TRBJ1-1; a weak D match, TRBD1 (5 bases). Germline CDR1 and CDR2: MNHEY and SVGEGT. CDR3 length: 12 amino acids. V was clipped by 5 bases and J by 7 bases, with 11 bases between them. Written as DNA, the CDR3 is TGTGCCAGCAGTGAGTCAAGGGGTGAAGCTTTCTTT. This sequence encodes CASSESRGEAFF.

V is TRBV21-1 and J is TRBJ2-1; the table names TRBD1, a call not compared with the DNA. TRBV21-1 is a documented pseudogene. This CDR3 comprises 12 residues. Here the CDR3 DNA reads TGTGCCAGCAGCACCTCGGGGGGCGGGCAGTTCTTC. Translated, it gives CASSTSGGGQFF.

This clonotype has at least ten counts. V usage is TRBV20-1 and J usage is TRBJ1-2, with a tentative D call TRBD1 (5 bases). The CDR3 totals 14 residues. V gave up 3 bases and J gave up 1 base, with 12 bases separating them. Germline V gene sequence: CDR1 DFQATT, CDR2 SNEGSKA (reference sequence). The CDR3 DNA sequence: TGCAGTGCTAGCCGGGACCGTCTTAACTATGGCTACACCTTC. Amino acids: CSASRDRLNYGYTF.

This clonotype was observed many times. The chain has TRBV5-1 and TRBJ1-5; TRBD1 is a possible D gene (5 bases). The CDR3 loop spans 14 amino acids. V dropped 9 bases and J dropped 9 bases, with 22 bases sitting between them. The germline V gene encodes CDR1 SGHRS and CDR2 YFSETQ. This CDR3 reads CAIPRDVQRGPQHF. CDR3 in DNA: TGCGCCATCCCTCGGGACGTCCAACGAGGGCCCCAGCATTTT.